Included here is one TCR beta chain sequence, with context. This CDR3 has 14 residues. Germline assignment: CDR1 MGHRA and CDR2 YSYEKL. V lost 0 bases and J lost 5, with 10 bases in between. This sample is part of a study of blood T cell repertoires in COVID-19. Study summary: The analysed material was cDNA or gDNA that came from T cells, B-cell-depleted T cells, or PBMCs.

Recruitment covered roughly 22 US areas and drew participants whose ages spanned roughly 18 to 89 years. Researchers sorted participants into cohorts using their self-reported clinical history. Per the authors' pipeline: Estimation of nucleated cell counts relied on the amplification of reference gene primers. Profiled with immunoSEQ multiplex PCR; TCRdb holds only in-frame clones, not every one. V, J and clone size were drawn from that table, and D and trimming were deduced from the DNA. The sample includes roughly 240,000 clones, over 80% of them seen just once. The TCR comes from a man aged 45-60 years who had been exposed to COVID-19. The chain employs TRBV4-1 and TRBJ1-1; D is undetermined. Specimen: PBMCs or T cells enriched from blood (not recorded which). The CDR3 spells CASSQDYSNTEAFF. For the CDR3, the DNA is TGCGCCAGCAGCCAAGATTACTCGAATACTGAAGCTTTCTTT.